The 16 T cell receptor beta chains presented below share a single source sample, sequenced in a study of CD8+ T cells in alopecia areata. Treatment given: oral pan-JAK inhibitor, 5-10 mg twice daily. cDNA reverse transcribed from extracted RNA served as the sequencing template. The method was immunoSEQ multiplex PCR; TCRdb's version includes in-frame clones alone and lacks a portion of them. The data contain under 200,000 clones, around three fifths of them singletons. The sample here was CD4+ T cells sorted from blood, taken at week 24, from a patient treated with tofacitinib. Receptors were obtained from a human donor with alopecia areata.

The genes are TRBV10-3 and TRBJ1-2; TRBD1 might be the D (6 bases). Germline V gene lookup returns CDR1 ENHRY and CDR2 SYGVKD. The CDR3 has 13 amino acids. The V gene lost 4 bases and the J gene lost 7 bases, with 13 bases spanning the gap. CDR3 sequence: CAISGAHRAGYTF. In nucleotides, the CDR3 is TGTGCCATCAGTGGGGCCCACAGGGCTGGCTACACCTTC.

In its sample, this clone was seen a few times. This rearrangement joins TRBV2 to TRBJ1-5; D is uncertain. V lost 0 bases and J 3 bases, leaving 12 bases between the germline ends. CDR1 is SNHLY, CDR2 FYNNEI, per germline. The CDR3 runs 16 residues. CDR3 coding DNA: TGTGCCAGCAGTGAAGCGCTTGGGCAGTTCAATCAGCCCCAGCATTTT. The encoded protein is CASSEALGQFNQPQHF.

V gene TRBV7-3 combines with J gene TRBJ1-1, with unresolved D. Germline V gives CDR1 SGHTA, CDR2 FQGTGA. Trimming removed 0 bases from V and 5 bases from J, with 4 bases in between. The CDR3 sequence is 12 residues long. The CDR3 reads CASSLTGTEAFF. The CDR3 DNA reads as TGTGCCAGCAGCTTAACGGGGACTGAAGCTTTCTTT.

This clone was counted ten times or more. As DNA, the CDR3 is TGCAGCGTTAAACCAAACACTGAAGCTTTCTTT. The encoded protein is CSVKPNTEAFF. The rearrangement joins TRBV29-1 to TRBJ1-1, with D unclear. V dropped 5 bases and J dropped 2 bases, with 6 bases sitting between them. In germline, CDR1 is SQVTM, CDR2 ANQGSEA. The CDR3 is made up of 11 amino acids.

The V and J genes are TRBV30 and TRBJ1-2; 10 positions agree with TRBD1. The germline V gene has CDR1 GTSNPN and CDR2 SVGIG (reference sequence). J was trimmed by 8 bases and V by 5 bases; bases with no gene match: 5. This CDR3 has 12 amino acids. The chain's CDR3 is CAWDRGLFGYTF. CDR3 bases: TGTGCCTGGGACAGGGGGCTTTTCGGCTACACCTTC.

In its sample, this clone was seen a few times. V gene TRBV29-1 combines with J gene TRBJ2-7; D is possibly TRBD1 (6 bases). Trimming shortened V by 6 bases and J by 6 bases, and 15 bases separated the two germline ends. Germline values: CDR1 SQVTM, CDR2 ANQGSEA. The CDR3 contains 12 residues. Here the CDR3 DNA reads TGCAGCGTCTCCACAGGGACCAGCGAGCAGTACTTC. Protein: CSVSTGTSEQYF.

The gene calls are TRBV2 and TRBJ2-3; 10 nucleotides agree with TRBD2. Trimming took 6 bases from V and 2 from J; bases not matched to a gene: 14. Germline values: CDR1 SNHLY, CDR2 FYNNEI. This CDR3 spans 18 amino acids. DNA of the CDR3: TGTGCCAGCAGCGGGCGGAGCGGGGGGGCCTTTCCCACAGATACGCAGTATTTT. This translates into CASSGRSGGAFPTDTQYF.

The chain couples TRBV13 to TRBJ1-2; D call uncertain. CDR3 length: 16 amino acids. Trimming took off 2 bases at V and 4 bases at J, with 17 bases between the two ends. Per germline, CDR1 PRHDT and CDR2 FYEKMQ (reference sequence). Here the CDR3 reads CASSLSVVRRAYGYTF. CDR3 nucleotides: TGTGCCAGCAGCTTAAGCGTAGTCCGGCGGGCCTATGGCTACACCTTC.

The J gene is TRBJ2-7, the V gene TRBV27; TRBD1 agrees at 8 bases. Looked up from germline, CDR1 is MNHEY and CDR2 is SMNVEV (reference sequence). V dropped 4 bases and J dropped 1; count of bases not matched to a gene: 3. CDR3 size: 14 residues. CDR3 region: CASSYRGASYEQYF. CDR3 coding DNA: TGTGCCAGCAGTTACAGGGGGGCGTCCTACGAGCAGTACTTC.

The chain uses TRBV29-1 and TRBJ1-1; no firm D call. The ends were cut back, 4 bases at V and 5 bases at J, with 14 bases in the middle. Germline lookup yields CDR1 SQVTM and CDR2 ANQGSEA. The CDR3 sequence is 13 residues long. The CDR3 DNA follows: TGCAGCGTTGTCCGTACCCCGGGAACTGAAGCTTTCTTT. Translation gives CSVVRTPGTEAFF.

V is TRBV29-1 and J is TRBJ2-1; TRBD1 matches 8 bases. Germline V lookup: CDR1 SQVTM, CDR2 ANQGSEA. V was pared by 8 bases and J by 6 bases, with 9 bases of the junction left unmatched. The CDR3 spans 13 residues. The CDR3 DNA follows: TGCAGCATCGGACAGGGAGAAAGCAATGAGCAGTTCTTC. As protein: CSIGQGESNEQFF.

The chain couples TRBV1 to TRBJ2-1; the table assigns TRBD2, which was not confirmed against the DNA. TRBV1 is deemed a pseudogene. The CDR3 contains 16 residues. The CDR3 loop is CTSSPPIRFSYNEQFF. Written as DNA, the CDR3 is TGCACCAGCAGCCCCCCCATCCGGTTCTCCTACAATGAGCAGTTCTTC.

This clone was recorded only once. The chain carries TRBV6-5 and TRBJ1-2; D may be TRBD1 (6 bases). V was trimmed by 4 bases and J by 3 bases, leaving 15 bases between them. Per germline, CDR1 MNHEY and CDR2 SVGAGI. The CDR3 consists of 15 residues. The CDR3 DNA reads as TGTGCCAGCAGTTCCCCCCAACAGGGTGACTATGGCTACACCTTC. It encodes CASSSPQQGDYGYTF.

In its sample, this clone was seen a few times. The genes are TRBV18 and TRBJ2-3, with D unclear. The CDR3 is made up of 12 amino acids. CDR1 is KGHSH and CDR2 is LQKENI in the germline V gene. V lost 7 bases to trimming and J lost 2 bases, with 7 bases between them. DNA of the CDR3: TGTGCCAGCTTATCCAACACAGATACGCAGTATTTT. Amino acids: CASLSNTDTQYF.

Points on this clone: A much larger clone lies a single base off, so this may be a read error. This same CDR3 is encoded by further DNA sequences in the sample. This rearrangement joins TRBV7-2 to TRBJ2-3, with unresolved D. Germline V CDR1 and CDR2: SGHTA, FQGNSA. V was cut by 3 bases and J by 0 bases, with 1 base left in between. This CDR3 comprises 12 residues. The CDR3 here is CASSFSTDTQYF. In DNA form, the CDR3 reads TGTGCCAGCAGCTTTAGCACAGATACGCAGTATTTT.

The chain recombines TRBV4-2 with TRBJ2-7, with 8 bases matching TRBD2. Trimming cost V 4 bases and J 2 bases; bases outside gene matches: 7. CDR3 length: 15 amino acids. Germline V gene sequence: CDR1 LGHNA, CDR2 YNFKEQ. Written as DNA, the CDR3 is TGTGCCAGCAGCCGGGATAGCGGGGAAACCTACGAGCAGTACTTC. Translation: CASSRDSGETYEQYF.